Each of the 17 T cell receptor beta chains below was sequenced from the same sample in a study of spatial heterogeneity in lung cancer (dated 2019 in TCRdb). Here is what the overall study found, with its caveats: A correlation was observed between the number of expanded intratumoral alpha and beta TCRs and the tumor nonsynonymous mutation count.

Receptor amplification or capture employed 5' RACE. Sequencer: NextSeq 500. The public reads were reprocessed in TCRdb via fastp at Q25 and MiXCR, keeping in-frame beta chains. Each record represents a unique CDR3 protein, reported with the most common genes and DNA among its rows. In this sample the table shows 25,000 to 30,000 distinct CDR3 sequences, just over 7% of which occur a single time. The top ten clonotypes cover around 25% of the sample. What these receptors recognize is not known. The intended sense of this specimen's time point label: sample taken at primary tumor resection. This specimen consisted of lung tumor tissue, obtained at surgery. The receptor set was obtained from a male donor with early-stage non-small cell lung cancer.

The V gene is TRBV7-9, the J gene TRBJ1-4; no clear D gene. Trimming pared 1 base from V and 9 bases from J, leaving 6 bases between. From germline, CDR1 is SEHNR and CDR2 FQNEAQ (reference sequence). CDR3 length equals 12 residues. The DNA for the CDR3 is TGTGCCAGCAGCTTAGAACAGAAAAAACTGTTTTTT. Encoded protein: CASSLEQKKLFF.

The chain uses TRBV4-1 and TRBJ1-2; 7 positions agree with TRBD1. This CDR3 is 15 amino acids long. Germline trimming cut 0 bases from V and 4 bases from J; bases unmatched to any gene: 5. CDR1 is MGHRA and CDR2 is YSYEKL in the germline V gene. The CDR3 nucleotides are TGCGCCAGCAGCCAAGACTACAGGGGCCTCTATGGCTACACCTTC. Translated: CASSQDYRGLYGYTF.

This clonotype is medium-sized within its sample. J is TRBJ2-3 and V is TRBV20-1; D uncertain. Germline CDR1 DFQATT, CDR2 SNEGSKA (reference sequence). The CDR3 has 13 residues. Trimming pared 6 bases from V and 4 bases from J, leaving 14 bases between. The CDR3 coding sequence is TGCAGTGCCGTTAGGGTGTCCGCAGATACGCAGTATTTT. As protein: CSAVRVSADTQYF.

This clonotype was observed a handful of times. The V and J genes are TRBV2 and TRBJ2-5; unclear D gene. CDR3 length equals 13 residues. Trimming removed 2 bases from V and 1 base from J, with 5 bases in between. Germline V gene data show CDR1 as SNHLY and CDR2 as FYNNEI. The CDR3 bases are TGTGCCAGCAGTGAACAATCCCAAGAGACCCAGTACTTC. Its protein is CASSEQSQETQYF.

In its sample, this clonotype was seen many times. CDR3 amino acids: CASSGGQAYEQYF. The CDR3 DNA reads as TGTGCCAGCAGTGGCGGACAGGCCTACGAGCAGTACTTC. V and J are TRBV2 and TRBJ2-7; 7 nucleotides line up with TRBD1. Germline V gene lookup returns CDR1 SNHLY and CDR2 FYNNEI. The CDR3 runs 13 residues. V lost 4 bases and J lost 2; bases outside the gene matches: 2.

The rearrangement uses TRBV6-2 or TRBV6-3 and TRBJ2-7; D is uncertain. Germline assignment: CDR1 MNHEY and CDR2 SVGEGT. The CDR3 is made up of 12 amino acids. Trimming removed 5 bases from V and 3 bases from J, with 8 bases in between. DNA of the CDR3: TGTGCCAGCAGTACCCTCCTCTACGAGCAGTACTTC. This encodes CASSTLLYEQYF.

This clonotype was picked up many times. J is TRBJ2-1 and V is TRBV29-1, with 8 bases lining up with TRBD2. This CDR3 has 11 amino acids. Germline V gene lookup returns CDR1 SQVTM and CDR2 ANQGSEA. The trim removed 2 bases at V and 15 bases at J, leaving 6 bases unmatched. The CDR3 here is CSVEPAGVGFF. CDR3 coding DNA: TGCAGCGTTGAACCAGCGGGGGTCGGGTTCTTC.

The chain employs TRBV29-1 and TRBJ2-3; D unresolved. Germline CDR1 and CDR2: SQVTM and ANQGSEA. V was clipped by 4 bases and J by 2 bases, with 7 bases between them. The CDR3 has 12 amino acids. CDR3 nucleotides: TGCAGCGTTGCTCTTCTCACAGATACGCAGTATTTT. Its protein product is CSVALLTDTQYF.

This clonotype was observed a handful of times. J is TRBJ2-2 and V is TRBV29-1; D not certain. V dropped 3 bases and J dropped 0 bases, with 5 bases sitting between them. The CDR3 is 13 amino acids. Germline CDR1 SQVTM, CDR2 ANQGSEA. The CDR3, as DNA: TGCAGCGTTGACGCTTCGAACACCGGGGAGCTGTTTTTT. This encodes CSVDASNTGELFF.

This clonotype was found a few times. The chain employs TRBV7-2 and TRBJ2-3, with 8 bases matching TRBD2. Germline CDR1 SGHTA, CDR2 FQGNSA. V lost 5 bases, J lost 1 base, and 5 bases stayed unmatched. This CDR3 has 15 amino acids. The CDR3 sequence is CASSQQAGGTDTQYF. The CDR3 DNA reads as TGTGCCAGCAGCCAACAAGCGGGGGGCACAGATACGCAGTATTTT.

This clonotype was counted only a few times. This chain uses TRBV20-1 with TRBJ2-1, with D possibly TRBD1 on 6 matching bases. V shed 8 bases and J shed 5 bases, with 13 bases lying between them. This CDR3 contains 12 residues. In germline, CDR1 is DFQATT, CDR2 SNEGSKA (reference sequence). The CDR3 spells CSPLYRDNEQFF. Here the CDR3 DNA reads TGCAGTCCTTTATACAGGGACAATGAGCAGTTCTTC.

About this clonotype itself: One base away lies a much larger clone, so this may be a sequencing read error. CDR3 region: CSARESNQAQHF. In DNA, the CDR3 is TGCAGTGCTAGAGAAAGCAATCAGGCCCAGCATTTT. The rearrangement uses TRBV20-1 and TRBJ1-5; D is undetermined. Germline V gives CDR1 DFQATT, CDR2 SNEGSKA (reference sequence). The CDR3 spans 12 residues.

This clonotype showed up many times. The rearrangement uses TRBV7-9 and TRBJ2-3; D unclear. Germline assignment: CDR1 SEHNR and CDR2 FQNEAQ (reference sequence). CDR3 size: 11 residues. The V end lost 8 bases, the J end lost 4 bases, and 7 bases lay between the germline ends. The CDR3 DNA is TGTGCCAGCCGGTATGCAGATACGCAGTATTTT. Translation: CASRYADTQYF.

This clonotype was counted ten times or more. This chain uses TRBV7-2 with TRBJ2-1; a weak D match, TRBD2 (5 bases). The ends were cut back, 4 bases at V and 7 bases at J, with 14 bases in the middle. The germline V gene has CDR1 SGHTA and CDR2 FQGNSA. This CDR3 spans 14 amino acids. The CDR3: CASSSSLSGNEQFF. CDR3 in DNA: TGTGCCAGCAGCTCCTCGCTGTCGGGGAATGAGCAGTTCTTC.

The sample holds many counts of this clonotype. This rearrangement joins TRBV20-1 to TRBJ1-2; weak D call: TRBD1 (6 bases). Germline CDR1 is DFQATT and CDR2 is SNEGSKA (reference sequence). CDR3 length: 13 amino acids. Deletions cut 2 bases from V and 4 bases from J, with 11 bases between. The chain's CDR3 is CSARTGAVYGYTF. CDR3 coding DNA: TGCAGTGCTAGAACGGGGGCGGTCTATGGCTACACCTTC.

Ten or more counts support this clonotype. The CDR3 DNA follows: TGCGCCAGCAGCCGTGGACTAGAGGAGACCCAGTACTTC. Translation gives CASSRGLEETQYF. The chain combines TRBV4-1 with TRBJ2-5; 7 nucleotides match TRBD2. Germline CDR1 reads MGHRA; CDR2 reads YSYEKL. V was pared by 4 bases and J by 5 bases, with 4 bases of the junction left unmatched. The CDR3 loop spans 13 amino acids.

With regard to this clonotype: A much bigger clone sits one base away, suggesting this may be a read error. CDR3 protein: CASSVGMDYGYTF. DNA of the CDR3: TGTGCCAGCAGTGTTGGGATGGACTATGGCTACACCTTC. The chain recombines TRBV6-1 with TRBJ1-2; D is unresolved. From germline, CDR1 is MNHNS and CDR2 SASEGT. Trimming left V 4 bases short and J 3 bases short, with 9 bases between. This CDR3 region has 13 residues.